This T cell receptor beta chain stems from a study of shared clonotypes between healthy human individuals. The wider study: The study used three CD4 naive, three CD4 memory, two CD8 naive and one CD8 memory plate per donor.

At deep level, the assay was performed. TCRdb's copy holds only in-frame clones and misses some; the assay was immunoSEQ multiplex PCR. The sample holds over 850,000 clones; 75% to 85% are singletons and the top ten take 0.5% to 0.65%. Study outcomes and limitations: Rarefaction curves obtained for sorted subsets showed sequencing incomplete despite large depth. Sampling covered nothing but blood. Tissue TCR repertoires likely differ from those found in blood.

Details on this clone: Its antigen is unidentified.

Per the germline V gene, CDR1 is SQVTM and CDR2 is ANQGSEA. The CDR3 has 14 amino acids. The V and J ends lost 6 bases and 3 bases, in that order; junction bases with no gene match: 3. Source material: memory CD4+ T cells from PBMCs. Described subset: CD45RA-negative fraction. This receptor was identified in a young man in good health. Some clones in this sample may be carry-over from other donors' samples. This chain joins TRBV29-1 and TRBJ2-6; 9 bases match TRBD1. In nucleotides, the CDR3 is TGCAGCGTCGGACAGGGGTATGGGGCCAACGTCCTGACTTTC. It codes for CSVGQGYGANVLTF.